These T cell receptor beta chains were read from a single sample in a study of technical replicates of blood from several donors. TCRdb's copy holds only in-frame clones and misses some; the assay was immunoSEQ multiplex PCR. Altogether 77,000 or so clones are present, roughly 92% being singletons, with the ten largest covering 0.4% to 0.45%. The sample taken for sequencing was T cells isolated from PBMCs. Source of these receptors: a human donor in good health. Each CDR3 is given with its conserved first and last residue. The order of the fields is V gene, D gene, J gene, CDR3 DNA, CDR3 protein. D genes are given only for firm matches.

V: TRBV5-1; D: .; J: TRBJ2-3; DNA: TGCGCCAGCAGCCCTAGACGGATCAACACAGATACGCAGTATTTT; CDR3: CASSPRRINTDTQYF
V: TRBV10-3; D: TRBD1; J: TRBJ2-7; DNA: TGTGCCATCAGTGAGCTAGGAGGGACAGGGGTCTACGAGCAGTACTTC; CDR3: CAISELGGTGVYEQYF
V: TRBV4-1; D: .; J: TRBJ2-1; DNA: TGCGCCAGCAGCCAAGGGAGCTCCTACAATGAGCAGTTCTTC; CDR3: CASSQGSSYNEQFF
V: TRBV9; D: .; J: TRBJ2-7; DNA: TGTGCCAGCAGCAACGAGGGCTACGAGCAGTACTTC; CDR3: CASSNEGYEQYF
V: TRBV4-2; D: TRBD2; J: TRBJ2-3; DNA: TGTGCCAGCAGCCAAGCTAGCGGGAGCGAGTCAGATACGCAGTATTTT; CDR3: CASSQASGSESDTQYF
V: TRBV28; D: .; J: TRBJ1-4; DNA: TGTGCCAGCAGCCCAGGGAACCTTAATGAAAAACTGTTTTTT; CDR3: CASSPGNLNEKLFF
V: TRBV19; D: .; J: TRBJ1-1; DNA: TGTGCCAGTAGCAGAGGGGGGGGGCTAAGGACTGAAGCTTTCTTT; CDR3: CASSRGGGLRTEAFF
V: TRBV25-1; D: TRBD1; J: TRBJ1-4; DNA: TGTGCCAGCGCCTCACAGGGGGACGCGTTTGAAAAACTGTTTTTT; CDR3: CASASQGDAFEKLFF
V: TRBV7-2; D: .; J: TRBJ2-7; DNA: TGTGCCAGCAGCTTAGATTTCTTGGAGCAGTACTTC; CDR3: CASSLDFLEQYF
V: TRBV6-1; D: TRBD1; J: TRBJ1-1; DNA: TGTGCCAGCAGTGAACCTGGACAGGGAGTTTCGGGTACTGAAGCTTTCTTT; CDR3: CASSEPGQGVSGTEAFF
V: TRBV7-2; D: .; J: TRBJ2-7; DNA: TGTGCCAGCAGCTCCCGAACAATCTACGAGCAGTACTTC; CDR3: CASSSRTIYEQYF
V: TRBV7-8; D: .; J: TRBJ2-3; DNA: TGTGCCAGCAGCTTAGTACAGGTCACAGATACGCAGTATTTT; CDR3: CASSLVQVTDTQYF
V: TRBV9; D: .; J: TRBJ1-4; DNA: TGTGCCAGCAGCCCGTTTCCAGGGCAAAATGAAAAACTGTTTTTT; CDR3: CASSPFPGQNEKLFF
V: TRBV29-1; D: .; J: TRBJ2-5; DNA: TGCAGCGTTGGCGGCGGGGTGGGAGAGACCCAGTACTTC; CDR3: CSVGGGVGETQYF
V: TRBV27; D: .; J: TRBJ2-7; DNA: TGTGCCAGCAGTTTCGCGGGATCTGCCTACGAGCAGTACTTC; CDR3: CASSFAGSAYEQYF
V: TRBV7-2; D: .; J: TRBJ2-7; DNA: TGTGCCAGCAGCCAAAATCTAGCGTCTCCTAACTACGAGCAGTACTTC; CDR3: CASSQNLASPNYEQYF
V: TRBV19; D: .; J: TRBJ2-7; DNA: TGTGCCAGTAGTATAGGGGCAGCGGGCACTATCTACGAGCAGTACTTC; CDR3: CASSIGAAGTIYEQYF
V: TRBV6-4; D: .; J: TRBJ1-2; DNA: TGTGCCAGCAGTGACGGGACTGAAGTGAATGGCTACACCTTC; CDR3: CASSDGTEVNGYTF
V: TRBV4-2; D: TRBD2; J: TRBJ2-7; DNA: TGTGCCAGCAGCCAACTAGCGGGAGTTTACGAGCAGTACTTC; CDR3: CASSQLAGVYEQYF
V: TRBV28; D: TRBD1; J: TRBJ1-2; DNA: TGTGCGAACAGGGGAACGAATGGCTACACCTTC; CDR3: CANRGTNGYTF
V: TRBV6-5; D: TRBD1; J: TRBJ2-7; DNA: TGTGCCAGCAGACCCGGGACAGGGTTTAGCGAGCAGTACTTC; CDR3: CASRPGTGFSEQYF
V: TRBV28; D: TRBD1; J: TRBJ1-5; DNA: TGTGCCAGCAGTTTATGGTACGGCGGCAGGGGGCGAAATCAGCCCCAGCATTTT; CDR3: CASSLWYGGRGRNQPQHF
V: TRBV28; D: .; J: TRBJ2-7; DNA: TGTGCCAGCAGTCCGGACATAAACTCCTACGAGCAGTACTTC; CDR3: CASSPDINSYEQYF
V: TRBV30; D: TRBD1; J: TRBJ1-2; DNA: TGTGCCTGGTTACAGGGGGCGTTTGGCTACACCTTC; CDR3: CAWLQGAFGYTF
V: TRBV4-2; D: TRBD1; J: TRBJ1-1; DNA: TGTGCCAGCAGCCAGTACAGGGGAACTGAAGCTTTCTTT; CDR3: CASSQYRGTEAFF
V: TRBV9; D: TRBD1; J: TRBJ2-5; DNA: TGTGCCAGCAGCTCAGGGACAGGGCCAGAGACCCAGTACTTC; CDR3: CASSSGTGPETQYF
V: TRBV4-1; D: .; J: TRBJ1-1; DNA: TGCGCCAGCAGCCAAGATCGGAGGGGAGCTTTCTTT; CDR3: CASSQDRRGAFF
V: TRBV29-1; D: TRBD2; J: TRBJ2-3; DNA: TGCAGCGTTGCTGGGACTAGCGGGAGATTTACAGATACGCAGTATTTT; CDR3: CSVAGTSGRFTDTQYF